These 26 T cell receptor beta chains came from one sample sequenced in a study of blood T cell repertoires in COVID-19. Data came from immunoSEQ multiplex PCR; TCRdb stores just in-frame clones and leaves some out. This table has approximately 400,000 clones, more than 65% appearing once. The sequenced sample consisted of peripheral blood. The receptors originated from a human donor with acute or convalescent COVID-19. The donor label of this sample is uncertain.

This rearrangement joins TRBV16 to TRBJ2-7; tentative D call: TRBD1 (6 bases). The germline V gene has CDR1 KGHSY and CDR2 FQNENV. Deletions cut 0 bases from V and 3 bases from J, with 12 bases between. CDR3 length: 15 residues. CDR3 DNA sequence: TGTGCCAGCAGCCAATCCGGTACAGGGTACTACGAGCAGTACTTC. Its translation is CASSQSGTGYYEQYF.

V and J are TRBV5-1 and TRBJ2-1, with TRBD2 as a possible D gene (6 bases). CDR1 and CDR2 (germline): SGHRS, YFSETQ. V lost 4 bases, J lost 9 bases, and 17 bases lay in between. CDR3 length: 14 amino acids. The CDR3 bases are TGCGCCAGCAGCCCACTAGCAGGATGGGGTGAGCAGTTCTTC. It translates to CASSPLAGWGEQFF.

V is TRBV30 and J is TRBJ2-6; 8 bases fit TRBD1. The CDR3 is made up of 18 amino acids. Germline-derived CDR1 and CDR2 are GTSNPN and SVGIG (reference sequence). Germline trimming cut 4 bases from V and 2 bases from J; bases unmatched to any gene: 13. CDR3 sequence (DNA): TGTGCCTGGATTCCTATCGGGACAGGTGTCACTGGGGCCAACGTCCTGACTTTC. It encodes CAWIPIGTGVTGANVLTF.

The chain combines TRBV6-5 with TRBJ1-5; no clear D. CDR1 and CDR2 (germline): MNHEY, SVGAGI. V shed 8 bases and J shed 3 bases, with 8 bases lying between them. This CDR3 is built from 12 residues. CDR3 in amino acids: CASLADNQPQHF. In DNA form, the CDR3 reads TGTGCCAGCTTGGCCGACAATCAGCCCCAGCATTTT.

The rearrangement uses TRBV4-1 and TRBJ2-7; TRBD1 matches at 8 bases. The CDR3 is 15 residues long. The germline V gene encodes CDR1 MGHRA and CDR2 YSYEKL. V shed 2 bases, J shed 7 bases, and the junction held 10 bases outside the gene matches. As DNA, the CDR3 is TGCGCCAGCAGCCAAACCGGACAGGGCCATTCGGAGCAGTACTTC. The encoded protein is CASSQTGQGHSEQYF.

This clone showed up just a few times. Other nucleotide sequences from this sample produce the same CDR3. The chain carries TRBV19 and TRBJ2-7, with 7 bases matching TRBD1. The CDR3 runs 15 residues. Germline loops: CDR1 LNHDA, CDR2 SQIVND (reference sequence). Germline trimming cut 4 bases from V and 4 bases from J; bases unmatched to any gene: 10. This chain's CDR3 is CASSTQLTGTYEQYF. As DNA, the CDR3 is TGTGCCAGTAGTACCCAGCTGACAGGGACGTACGAGCAGTACTTC. Variable domain in full (rest from reference TRBV19 and TRBJ2-7): DGGITQSPKYLFRKEGQNVTLSCEQNLNHDAMYWYRQDPGQGLRLIYYSQIVNDFQKGDIAEGYSVSREKKESFPLTVTSAQKNPTAFYLCASSTQLTGTYEQYFGPGTRLTVT.

The chain employs TRBV5-6 and TRBJ1-2; D is undetermined. CDR3 length equals 14 residues. Germline V CDR1 and CDR2: SGHDT, YYEEEE. V was clipped by 0 bases and J by 5 bases, with 11 bases between them. The CDR3 here is CASSLVSALYGYTF. Written as DNA, the CDR3 is TGTGCCAGCAGCTTGGTATCCGCTCTATATGGCTACACCTTC.

The chain combines TRBV7-6 with TRBJ2-5; 8 bases map to TRBD2. This CDR3 spans 16 amino acids. V dropped 1 base and J dropped 7; count of bases not matched to a gene: 11. Per germline, CDR1 SGHVS and CDR2 FNYEAQ. The CDR3 sequence is CASSLGTGTSTGTQYF. As DNA, the CDR3 is TGTGCCAGCAGCTTAGGAACCGGGACTAGTACCGGGACCCAGTACTTC.

The J gene is TRBJ2-1, the V gene TRBV7-2; TRBD1 is a possible D gene (7 bases). With 2 bases removed from V and 9 bases from J, the gap between germline ends came to 11 bases. The germline gives CDR1 SGHTA, CDR2 FQGNSA. The CDR3 extends over 13 amino acids. CDR3 bases: TGTGCCAGCAGCTTACAGGGGGGAGGTGAGCAGTTCTTC. The encoded protein is CASSLQGGGEQFF.

V usage is TRBV28 and J usage is TRBJ1-3; 9 bases agree with TRBD1. Germline V gives CDR1 MDHEN, CDR2 SYDVKM. After removal of 6 bases from V and 11 bases from J, the junction contained 14 bases not matched to a gene. This CDR3 contains 15 residues. In DNA, the CDR3 is TGTGCCAGCAGCATCCGGGGACAGGGTGATCTGGCCATATATTTT. Encoded protein: CASSIRGQGDLAIYF.

The CDR3 loop is CASSVRGSNQPQHF. Here the CDR3 DNA reads TGCGCCAGCAGTGTTCGGGGTAGCAATCAGCCCCAGCATTTT. J is TRBJ1-5 and V is TRBV10-2; D uncertain. Germline assignment: CDR1 WSHSY and CDR2 SAAADI. This CDR3 is built from 14 residues. V dropped 4 bases and J dropped 0 bases, with 7 bases sitting between them.

V is TRBV5-6 and J is TRBJ1-2, with unresolved D. CDR1 is SGHDT, CDR2 YYEEEE, per germline. V lost 4 bases to trimming and J lost 4 bases, with 14 bases between them. CDR3 length: 14 residues. CDR3 in DNA: TGTGCCAGCAGCCCGGGGTCGGCGACCTATGGCTACACCTTC. It encodes CASSPGSATYGYTF.

Regarding this clone: Distinct nucleotide sequences in the sample also encode this CDR3. CDR3 nucleotides: TGTGCCAGCAGTTTAGGGGGGGCGAACACCGGGGAGCTGTTTTTT. Translating it yields CASSLGGANTGELFF. The V and J genes are TRBV6-5 and TRBJ2-2, with D perhaps TRBD2 (7 bases). The V end was cut by 4 bases, the J end by 0 bases, with 9 bases between. Per germline, CDR1 MNHEY and CDR2 SVGAGI. CDR3 length: 15 amino acids.

CDR3 DNA sequence: TGTGCCAGCAGCGCGGCGACAGGGAGTAATGAAAAACTGTTTTTT. Amino acid sequence: CASSAATGSNEKLFF. The chain links TRBV25-1 to TRBJ1-4; 7 positions match TRBD1. This CDR3 is built from 15 residues. J gave up 4 bases and V 6 bases, and 8 bases lay outside the gene matches. Per the germline V gene, CDR1 is MGHDK and CDR2 is SYGVNS. The whole variable domain, filled in from reference TRBV25-1 and TRBJ1-4, reads EADIYQTPRYLVIGTGKKITLECSQTMGHDKMYWYQQDPGMELHLIHYSYGVNSTEKGDLSSESTVSRIRTEHFPLTLESARPSHTSQYLCASSAATGSNEKLFFGSGTQLSVL.

The count of this clone is one. The J gene is TRBJ2-5, the V gene TRBV6-6, with a tentative D call TRBD1 (5 bases). Trimming left V 2 bases short and J 5 bases short, with 15 bases between. This CDR3 is 15 amino acids long. Germline CDR1 MNHNY, CDR2 SVGAGI (reference sequence). This CDR3 reads CASSYVAGYGETQYF. DNA of the CDR3: TGTGCCAGCAGTTACGTGGCAGGGTATGGGGAGACCCAGTACTTC.

This chain uses TRBV2 with TRBJ1-1; 7 nucleotides agree with TRBD1. The germline CDR1 and CDR2 sequences are SNHLY and FYNNEI. After removal of 4 bases from V and 0 bases from J, the junction contained 5 bases not matched to a gene. This CDR3 is built from 15 residues. In DNA form, the CDR3 reads TGTGCCAGCAGTGGGGGGGACAGCATGAACACTGAAGCTTTCTTT. Translating it yields CASSGGDSMNTEAFF.

This clone was detected once. The chain joins TRBV10-3 to TRBJ1-5; the D is unclear. Germline lookup yields CDR1 ENHRY and CDR2 SYGVKD. The CDR3 runs 13 residues. Trimming cost V 3 bases and J 2 bases, with 5 bases left between them. The CDR3 coding sequence is TGTGCCATCAGTGAAATAGGCAATCAGCCCCAGCATTTT. Its protein is CAISEIGNQPQHF.

CDR3 nucleotide sequence: TGCGCCAGCAGTCCCGACAGGTTTGCCTACGAGCAGTACTTC. This codes for CASSPDRFAYEQYF. The V and J genes are TRBV5-1 and TRBJ2-7; D is possibly TRBD1 (6 bases). V was clipped by 5 bases and J by 2 bases, with 14 bases between them. From germline, CDR1 is SGHRS and CDR2 YFSETQ. The CDR3 runs to 14 residues.

The chain links TRBV19 to TRBJ1-2; D might be TRBD1 (5 bases). Germline V gene data show CDR1 as LNHDA and CDR2 as SQIVND (reference sequence). This CDR3 comprises 13 residues. Trimming took off 5 bases at V and 6 bases at J, with 13 bases between the two ends. CDR3 amino acids: CASSFREAHGYTF. Here the CDR3 DNA reads TGTGCCAGTAGTTTCAGGGAGGCCCATGGCTACACCTTC.

This clone appeared a few times. This chain uses TRBV30 with TRBJ1-3; 7 nucleotides match TRBD1. V was pared by 0 bases and J by 1 base, with 9 bases of the junction left unmatched. The length of the CDR3 is 17 residues. The germline V gene encodes CDR1 GTSNPN and CDR2 SVGIG (reference sequence). CDR3 nucleotide sequence: TGTGCCTGGAGTGTAAGAAGACAGGGATGGTCTGGAAACACCATATATTTT. This encodes CAWSVRRQGWSGNTIYF.

Regarding this clone: The sample has other DNA sequences that encode this CDR3 too. This rearrangement joins TRBV7-9 to TRBJ1-1, with 7 bases that match TRBD1. Looked up from germline, CDR1 is SEHNR and CDR2 is FQNEAQ (reference sequence). The CDR3 spans 12 residues. V was clipped by 3 bases and J by 5 bases; unmatched bases: 0. DNA for the CDR3: TGTGCCAGCAGCTTGACAGGGACTGAAGCTTTCTTT. Amino acid sequence: CASSLTGTEAFF.

The chain carries TRBV28 and TRBJ1-6; TRBD1 matches 9 bases. The CDR3 covers 16 residues. Germline V gene data show CDR1 as MDHEN and CDR2 as SYDVKM. The V gene end was trimmed by 7 bases and the J gene end by 7 bases; junction bases not matched to a gene: 11. The CDR3 region has the DNA TGTGCCAGCACCCTAGACCCGACAGGGGGGAATTCACCCCTCCACTTT. Amino acids: CASTLDPTGGNSPLHF.

This sequence joins TRBV6-1 and TRBJ2-5; 9 bases line up with TRBD2. V lost 2 bases and J lost 5; bases outside the gene matches: 6. Germline CDR1 is MNHNS and CDR2 is SASEGT. This CDR3 is 15 amino acids long. The CDR3 sequence: CASSEISAGGETQYF. The CDR3 DNA sequence: TGTGCCAGCAGTGAAATTTCTGCGGGGGGGGAGACCCAGTACTTC.

This chain links TRBV18 with TRBJ2-5, with no clear D. Trimming left V 3 bases short and J 3 bases short, with 11 bases between. CDR1 is KGHSH and CDR2 is LQKENI in the germline V gene. This CDR3 is built from 14 residues. The CDR3 protein is CASSPTSIEETQYF. The CDR3 DNA is TGTGCCAGCTCACCTACTTCCATCGAAGAGACCCAGTACTTC.

This chain uses TRBV30 with TRBJ1-1, with D possibly being TRBD1 (5 bases). Germline assignment: CDR1 GTSNPN and CDR2 SVGIG (reference sequence). The CDR3 extends over 14 amino acids. V lost 5 bases to trimming and J lost 1 base, with 14 bases between them. CDR3 bases: TGTGCCTGGCGCTGGGGCCCCGGGAACACTGAAGCTTTCTTT. This translates into CAWRWGPGNTEAFF. The variable domain in full, with the rest retrieved from reference TRBV30 and TRBJ1-1, is SQTIHQWPATLVQPVGSPLSLECTVEGTSNPNLYWYRQAAGRGLQLLFYSVGIGQISSEVPQNLSASRPQDRQFILSSKKLLLSDSGFYLCAWRWGPGNTEAFFGQGTRLTVV.

The chain uses TRBV29-1 and TRBJ2-3; a weak D match, TRBD1 (6 bases). The CDR3 is 17 residues long. The germline V and J ends were trimmed by 0 bases and 1 base, with 17 bases remaining between them. Germline V gene data show CDR1 as SQVTM and CDR2 as ANQGSEA. The CDR3 reads CSVEDPPRQGRTDTQYF. The CDR3 region has the DNA TGCAGCGTTGAAGATCCACCTAGGCAGGGGCGCACAGATACGCAGTATTTT.